This passage covers 13 T cell receptor beta chains from one sample sequenced in a study of shared clonotypes between healthy human individuals. CD45RO-negative cells were positively selected for CCR7, leaving out terminally differentiated effector memory CD45RA+ cells. Clones were sequenced by immunoSEQ multiplex PCR, and TCRdb holds only the in-frame ones, with some missing. The data show under 2,000,000 clones, about 95% seen once. Sequences were obtained from naive CD8+ T cells sorted from blood. These receptors came from a man between 18 and 35 years old in good health.

The rearrangement joins TRBV10-3 to TRBJ2-1; 13 bases are shared with TRBD2. Germline loops: CDR1 ENHRY, CDR2 SYGVKD. The V and J ends lost 6 bases and 6 bases, in that order; junction bases with no gene match: 2. The CDR3 is 14 amino acids. CDR3 bases: TGTGCCATCAGGACTAGCGGGGGGATCAATGAGCAGTTCTTC. Its translation is CAIRTSGGINEQFF.

This chain joins TRBV11-1 and TRBJ1-3; tentative D call: TRBD1 (5 bases). The CDR3 spans 16 residues. Germline V gene sequence: CDR1 SGHAT, CDR2 FQDESV (reference sequence). V lost 3 bases and J 2 bases, leaving 14 bases between the germline ends. The CDR3, as DNA: TGTGCCAGCAGCTTCGGGGGGGACCCCACTGGAAACACCATATATTTT. This encodes CASSFGGDPTGNTIYF.

The chain couples TRBV7-9 to TRBJ2-7; D not certain. Trimming stripped 2 bases from V and 0 bases from J, with 8 bases between. Germline CDR1 is SEHNR and CDR2 is FQNEAQ (reference sequence). This CDR3 contains 14 residues. CDR3 region: CASSLIESSYEQYF. CDR3 bases: TGTGCCAGCAGCTTAATCGAGTCCTCCTACGAGCAGTACTTC.

V gene TRBV5-1 combines with J gene TRBJ2-5, with 12 bases matching TRBD2. J gave up 5 bases and V 4 bases, and 6 bases lay outside the gene matches. The germline gives CDR1 SGHRS, CDR2 YFSETQ. This CDR3 has 15 amino acids. The CDR3 DNA is TGCGCCAGCAGCCTGATCGGGACTAGCGGGGAGACCCAGTACTTC. The encoded protein is CASSLIGTSGETQYF.

The J gene is TRBJ1-2, the V gene TRBV28; D remains ambiguous. The V gene's germline CDR1 is MDHEN and CDR2 SYDVKM. Trimming cost V 5 bases and J 0 bases, with 16 bases left between them. This CDR3 is built from 16 residues. CDR3 bases: TGTGCCAGCAGTCCCCTCCGGGAGTCTGCTAACTATGGCTACACCTTC. Translating gives CASSPLRESANYGYTF.

J is TRBJ2-2 and V is TRBV19; unclear D gene. CDR1 and CDR2 (germline): LNHDA, SQIVND (reference sequence). Trimming took off 7 bases at V and 6 bases at J, with 3 bases between the two ends. The CDR3 consists of 10 residues. The DNA of the CDR3 is TGTGCCAGTATGTCCGGGGAGCTGTTTTTT. This sequence encodes CASMSGELFF.

J is TRBJ2-1 and V is TRBV4-1, with TRBD2 matching over 7 bases. The ends lost 1 base at V and 0 bases at J; junction bases unmatched: 3. The CDR3 extends over 16 amino acids. From germline, CDR1 is MGHRA and CDR2 YSYEKL. DNA of the CDR3: TGCGCCAGCAGCCAAGGGCGGGGGAGCTCCTACAATGAGCAGTTCTTC. Its translation is CASSQGRGSSYNEQFF.

The chain employs TRBV27 and TRBJ2-1, with D possibly TRBD1 on 6 matching bases. Trimming removed 6 bases at V and 7 bases at J, with 16 bases between. The CDR3 consists of 14 residues. The germline V gene has CDR1 MNHEY and CDR2 SMNVEV (reference sequence). DNA of the CDR3: TGTGCCAGCAGCAGGGGAACCATGGGGAATGAGCAGTTCTTC. Protein: CASSRGTMGNEQFF.

The chain links TRBV5-6 to TRBJ2-7, with 7 bases aligning to TRBD1. Germline V gives CDR1 SGHDT, CDR2 YYEEEE. CDR3 length equals 13 residues. Unmatched junction bases numbered 4, after V lost 5 bases and J lost 2 bases. Here the CDR3 DNA reads TGTGCCAGCAGACCCGGACAGGCCTACGAGCAGTACTTC. It specifies CASRPGQAYEQYF.

The chain carries TRBV4-1 and TRBJ1-6, with a possible D match to TRBD1 (6 bases). Germline CDR1 reads MGHRA; CDR2 reads YSYEKL. Deletions cut 2 bases from V and 9 bases from J, with 14 bases between. This CDR3 is built from 15 residues. The CDR3 region has the DNA TGCGCCAGCAGCCAACCTACAGGGAGTGGTTCACCCCTCCACTTT. This gives the protein CASSQPTGSGSPLHF.

V is TRBV4-1 and J is TRBJ1-4; 7 nucleotides align to TRBD1. Germline V CDR1 and CDR2: MGHRA, YSYEKL. The CDR3 consists of 15 residues. V lost 2 bases, J lost 6 bases, and 6 bases stayed unmatched. The CDR3 DNA reads TGCGCCAGCAGCCAATGGCAGGGGGGGTATGAAAAACTGTTTTTT. Translation: CASSQWQGGYEKLFF.

The count of this clone is one. The V gene is TRBV9, the J gene TRBJ2-1, with 9 bases that match TRBD2. V lost 2 bases to trimming and J lost 9 bases; unmatched junction nucleotides: 9. The CDR3 is 15 amino acids. The germline gives CDR1 SGDLS, CDR2 YYNGEE. DNA of the CDR3: TGTGCCAGCAGCGTCGGAGCGGGAGGCCAATCTGAGCAGTTCTTC. Its protein is CASSVGAGGQSEQFF.

The rearrangement joins TRBV27 to TRBJ2-1; D is possibly TRBD2 (6 bases). The CDR3 has 15 amino acids. Per the germline V gene, CDR1 is MNHEY and CDR2 is SMNVEV (reference sequence). V gave up 6 bases and J gave up 7 bases, with 19 bases separating them. DNA for the CDR3: TGTGCCAGCAGCCCCCCGGGGGTAACGTTTAATGAGCAGTTCTTC. This translates into CASSPPGVTFNEQFF.